The rows below give T cell receptor beta chains drawn from one sample of a study of cytomegalovirus exposure and HLA in healthy donors. Some clones are missing from TCRdb's copy, which holds only in-frame ones; the method was immunoSEQ multiplex PCR. The sample yields 150,000 or so clones, around 77% seen once. The specimen was PBMCs. The receptors were sampled from a woman aged 40 to 50 in good health and CMV-seropositive. CDR3s include the opening cysteine and the closing phenylalanine or tryptophan. D genes are given only for firm matches. Expanded clones are given a class, and other clones once, few, many or no size at all.

j_gene	v_gene	d_gene	abundance	CDR3nt	CDR3aa
TRBJ1-6	TRBV18	NA	once	TGTGCCAGCTCACGAGGAGATTCACCCCTCCACTTT	CASSRGDSPLHF
TRBJ2-3	TRBV7-3	TRBD2	NA	TGTGCCAGCAGCCGACTAGCGGGGGGGCCATCGGATACGCAGTATTTT	CASSRLAGGPSDTQYF
TRBJ2-7	TRBV14	TRBD2	NA	TGTGCCAGCAGCCAAGGTGGGGGGGGAACGGTCGAGCAGTACTTC	CASSQGGGGTVEQYF
TRBJ2-3	TRBV10-1	TRBD2	NA	TGCGCCAGCAGTGAGTCTAGCGGGGTTAGCACAGATACGCAGTATTTT	CASSESSGVSTDTQYF
TRBJ2-1	TRBV11-1	NA	few	TGTGCCAGCAGCTTAGTATCGGGGGGCCGTTCGTTCTTC	CASSLVSGGRSFF
TRBJ2-3	TRBV4-2	NA	NA	TGTGCCAGCAGCCAAGATTCAGGGAATACGCAGTATTTT	CASSQDSGNTQYF
TRBJ1-1	TRBV6-5	NA	NA	TGTGCCAGCAGTTACCCCGTACAGGTGAACACTGAAGCTTTCTTT	CASSYPVQVNTEAFF
TRBJ2-5	TRBV5-4	NA	NA	TGTGCCAGCAGCTTGGCCACGGATGGAGTGGAGACCCAGTACTTC	CASSLATDGVETQYF
TRBJ1-2	TRBV6-1	NA	NA	TGTGCCAGCAGTGATTCGGGGGGCAAGGGTGGCTACACCTTC	CASSDSGGKGGYTF
TRBJ2-1	TRBV11-2	TRBD2	NA	TGTGCCAGCAGGCGGGGGGAAGTGGATGAGCAGTTCTTC	CASRRGEVDEQFF
TRBJ1-3	TRBV7-9	NA	NA	TGTGCCAGCAGCGCCAGGGAATTGTCTGGAAACACCATATATTTT	CASSARELSGNTIYF
TRBJ2-3	TRBV19	TRBD2	NA	TGTGCCAGTAGTCTATTAGCGGGGGGGCGCACAGATACGCAGTATTTT	CASSLLAGGRTDTQYF
TRBJ2-2	TRBV2	TRBD1	NA	TGTGCCAGCAGTGAAATGACAGGGTGGTATCCCGGGGAGCTGTTTTTT	CASSEMTGWYPGELFF